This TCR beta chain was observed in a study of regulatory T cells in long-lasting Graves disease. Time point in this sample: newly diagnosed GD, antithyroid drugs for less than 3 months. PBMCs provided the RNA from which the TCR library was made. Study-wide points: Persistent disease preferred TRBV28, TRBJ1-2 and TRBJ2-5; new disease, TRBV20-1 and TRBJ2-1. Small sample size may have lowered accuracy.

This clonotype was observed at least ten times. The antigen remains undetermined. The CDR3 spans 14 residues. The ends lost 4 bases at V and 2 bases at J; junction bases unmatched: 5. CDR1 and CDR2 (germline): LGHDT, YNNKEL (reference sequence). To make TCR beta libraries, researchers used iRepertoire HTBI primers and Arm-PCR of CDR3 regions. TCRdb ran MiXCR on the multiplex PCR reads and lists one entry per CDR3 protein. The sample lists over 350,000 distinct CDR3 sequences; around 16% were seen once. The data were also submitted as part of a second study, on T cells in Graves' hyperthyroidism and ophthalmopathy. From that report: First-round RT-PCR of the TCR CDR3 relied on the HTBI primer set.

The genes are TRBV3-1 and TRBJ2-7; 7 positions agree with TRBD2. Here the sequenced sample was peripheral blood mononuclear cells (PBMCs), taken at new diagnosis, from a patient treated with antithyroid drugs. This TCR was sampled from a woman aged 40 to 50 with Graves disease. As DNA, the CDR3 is TGTGCCAGCAGCCCCGGGACTACCGCCTACGAGCAGTACTTC. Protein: CASSPGTTAYEQYF.